The rows below give T cell receptor beta chains drawn from one sample of a study of T cells in Graves' hyperthyroidism and ophthalmopathy. A single record per CDR3 protein comes from TCRdb applying MiXCR to the multiplex PCR reads. The data show under 250,000 distinct CDR3 sequences, more than 20% seen once. Material: blood. Receptor source: a woman in her forties with Graves' ophthalmopathy. Both conserved end residues are part of each CDR3. A D gene is named only where the DNA matches it firmly. Rows may omit the clone size; those that give it use once, few, many or a size class.

v_gene	d_gene	abundance	j_gene	CDR3nt	CDR3aa
TRBV28	.	many	TRBJ1-1	TGTGCCATCGAAGACATGAACACTGAAGCTTTCTTT	CAIEDMNTEAFF
TRBV20-1	TRBD1	many	TRBJ1-1	TGCAGTGCTAGGCCCTATACCGCGACAGGGGGTTCCACTGAAGCTTTCTTT	CSARPYTATGGSTEAFF
TRBV29-1	TRBD1	many	TRBJ1-1	TGCAGCGTTGCCCTTCCGGGACAGGGGCGGACTGAAGCTTTCTTT	CSVALPGQGRTEAFF
TRBV28	TRBD1	.	TRBJ1-1	TGTGCCAGCAGTCCCTACAGGGGCAGCACTGAAGCTTTCTTT	CASSPYRGSTEAFF
TRBV29-1	.	.	TRBJ1-1	TGCAGCGTTGAAGAGGGATTTTATGGGAATGAAGCTTTCTTT	CSVEEGFYGNEAFF
TRBV11-2	.	.	TRBJ1-2	TGTGCCAGCAGCTTAGGTGCCCGGCTTTATGGCTACACCTTC	CASSLGARLYGYTF
TRBV6-1	.	.	TRBJ1-2	TGTGCCAGCAGTGAAAGGAGGTGGCAGGGAGGAGGCTACACCTTC	CASSERRWQGGGYTF
TRBV7-2	.	.	TRBJ1-1	TGTGCCAGCAGCCCAGGACGGAGCCCTATCCCTGAAGCTTTCTTT	CASSPGRSPIPEAFF
TRBV20-1	.	many	TRBJ2-7	TGCAGTGCTAGAGTGGGGAACTCCTACGAGCAGTACTTC	CSARVGNSYEQYF
TRBV12-3/TRBV12-4	TRBD1	few	TRBJ2-2	TGTGCCAGCACCTGGACAGGGAACACCGGGGAGCTGTTTTTT	CASTWTGNTGELFF
TRBV29-1	.	many	TRBJ1-2	TGCAGCGACACTACCGGATCTAACTATGGCTACACCTTC	CSDTTGSNYGYTF
TRBV7-8	TRBD1	.	TRBJ1-1	TGTGCCAGCAGCCCGAAAGACAGGGTTGGAACTGAAGCTTTCTTT	CASSPKDRVGTEAFF
TRBV10-1	TRBD1	many	TRBJ2-7	TGCGCCAGCAGTGGGACAGGGCTGAGTGAGCAGTACTTC	CASSGTGLSEQYF
TRBV7-2	.	many	TRBJ1-1	TGTGCCAGCAGCCCCCTTGTGCGGGAATCCACTGAAGCTTTCTTT	CASSPLVRESTEAFF
TRBV2	.	many	TRBJ2-6	TGTGCCAGCAGCGTATCAGAGATTGGGAGCTCTGGGGCCAACGTCCTGACTTTC	CASSVSEIGSSGANVLTF
TRBV2	TRBD2	few	TRBJ2-2	TGTGCCAGCCAACGGTCGGGGACTATAAACACCGGGGAGCTGTTTTTT	CASQRSGTINTGELFF
TRBV28	TRBD1	few	TRBJ1-5	TGTGCCAGCAGTTTAGGGACAGGGGGACAGCCCCAGCATTTT	CASSLGTGGQPQHF
TRBV3-1	.	.	TRBJ1-2	TGTGCCAGCAGCCAAGTAGGCGGGGGCGGCTACACCTTC	CASSQVGGGGYTF
TRBV27	TRBD1	many	TRBJ1-1	TGTGCCAGCAAACAGGGGGCGGCGAACACTGAAGCTTTCTTT	CASKQGAANTEAFF
TRBV6-2/TRBV6-3	TRBD2	many	TRBJ2-7	TGTGCCAGCAGTCGGGGACTAGCGGCCGCCGAGCAGTACTTC	CASSRGLAAAEQYF
TRBV28	.	many	TRBJ1-2	TGTGCCAGCAGCCAAATCACAGGGCGCGGCTACACCTTC	CASSQITGRGYTF
TRBV2	.	many	TRBJ2-5	TGTGCCAGCGGAGGGGGCGCGGAGACCCAGTACTTC	CASGGGAETQYF
TRBV7-2	.	few	TRBJ2-1	TGTGCCATCAGCAACTCCTACGAGCAGTTCTTC	CAISNSYEQFF
TRBV27	.	many	TRBJ2-6	TGTGCCAGCAGTTTTCTAGCCCTGCCGGGGGCCAACGTCCTGACTTTC	CASSFLALPGANVLTF
TRBV28	.	many	TRBJ2-5	TGTGCCAGCAGTACCCTCCGGTGGGGTCAGGAGACCCAGTACTTC	CASSTLRWGQETQYF
TRBV11-1	.	many	TRBJ2-6	TGTGCCAGCAGCTCCGCAGAGTATCTCTCTGGGGCCAACGTCCTGACTTTC	CASSSAEYLSGANVLTF
TRBV20-1	TRBD2	many	TRBJ2-7	TGCAGTGCTGATGCGACTAGCGCCGAGACACTACCCTACGAGCAGTACTTC	CSADATSAETLPYEQYF
TRBV12-3/TRBV12-4	.	.	TRBJ1-5	TGTGCCAGCAGGTGGGGGGGAAATCAGCCCCAGCATTTT	CASRWGGNQPQHF
TRBV7-3	.	many	TRBJ2-2	TGTGCCAGCAGCCCAATAGAGCGTGGCACCGGGGAGCTGTTTTTT	CASSPIERGTGELFF
TRBV3-1	TRBD2	many	TRBJ2-5	TGTGCCAGCAGCCAAGATCCGACTAGCGGGAGATCGGTGTACTTC	CASSQDPTSGRSVYF
TRBV12-3/TRBV12-4	TRBD2	many	TRBJ2-2	TGTGCCAGCAGCTCGGGGACTAGCAGCACCGGGGAGCTGTTTTTT	CASSSGTSSTGELFF
TRBV28	.	.	TRBJ2-2	TGTGCCAGCTCCCGGGCGGCGGGACGGAACACCGGGGAGCTGTTTTTT	CASSRAAGRNTGELFF
TRBV6-1	.	.	TRBJ1-5	TGTGCCAGCAGTGTGAGGGCGGATCAGCCCCAGCATTTT	CASSVRADQPQHF
TRBV6-1	TRBD1	many	TRBJ1-3	TGTGCCAGCAGTCAAACTTCGGGACAGGGCAGATCTGGAAACACCATATATTTT	CASSQTSGQGRSGNTIYF
TRBV30	TRBD1	many	TRBJ1-2	TGTGCCTGGAGTGACGGGACAGTCTATGGCTACACCTTC	CAWSDGTVYGYTF
TRBV18	TRBD2	many	TRBJ2-7	TGTGCCAGCTCACCACCGGGTAGCGGGAGGTCCCACGAGCAGTACTTC	CASSPPGSGRSHEQYF
TRBV27	.	many	TRBJ2-2	TGTGCCAGCAGTTTACGTGGACCTTTATGGGGGGCGAACACCGGGGAGCTGTTTTTT	CASSLRGPLWGANTGELFF
TRBV11-1	TRBD1	many	TRBJ2-7	TGTGCCAGCAGCTCGTGGGGTGGGGACAGGCCCTACGAGCAGTACTTC	CASSSWGGDRPYEQYF
TRBV19	.	many	TRBJ1-4	TGTGCCAGTAGTCTCGGACAAGCCAATGAAAAACTGTTTTTT	CASSLGQANEKLFF
TRBV15	.	many	TRBJ1-1	.	CATSTRQGEVAKGIF
TRBV19	.	many	TRBJ2-7	TGTGCCACTAAAAACGGGGCGGGGTTGGCCTACGAGCAGTACTTC	CATKNGAGLAYEQYF
TRBV6-1	.	many	TRBJ2-7	TGTGCCAGCAGTGGTTATTCGTACGAGCAGTACTTC	CASSGYSYEQYF
TRBV25-1	TRBD1	many	TRBJ2-7	TGTGCCAGCAGTGAAACGAAAAACAGGGGACCCTACGAGCAGTACTTC	CASSETKNRGPYEQYF
TRBV28	TRBD1	.	TRBJ1-1	TGTGCCAGCAGTCCACAGGGGGCTGGGAACACTGAAGCTTTCTTT	CASSPQGAGNTEAFF
TRBV4-1	TRBD2	many	TRBJ2-7	TGCGCCAGCAGCCAGCCGCTAGCGGGAGAGGGCCACGAGCAGTACTTC	CASSQPLAGEGHEQYF
TRBV9	.	.	TRBJ2-7	TGTGCCAGCAAAGATGGGGAAGCCTACGAGCAGTACTTC	CASKDGEAYEQYF
TRBV29-1	TRBD2	once	TRBJ2-7	TGCAGCGTTGACAAACCGGGCGGGAGTGGGTCCTACGAGCAGTACTTC	CSVDKPGGSGSYEQYF
TRBV12-3/TRBV12-4	TRBD1	many	TRBJ1-1	TGTGCCAGCACCCGCGCAAGTTCAGGGGGGAACACTGAAGCTTTCTTT	CASTRASSGGNTEAFF
TRBV12-3/TRBV12-4	TRBD1	many	TRBJ1-1	TGTGCCAGCAGTCCCCGGACAGGGGAGCACACTGAAGCTTTCTTT	CASSPRTGEHTEAFF